Listed below are T cell receptor beta chains from one sample, sequenced in a study of T cell responses to AZD1222 COVID-19 vaccine. Clones were read by immunoSEQ multiplex PCR, and TCRdb kept only the in-frame ones, dropping some. This repertoire shows under 150,000 clones, over 75% found once; its top ten account for 3.4%. Sequences were derived from peripheral blood, sampled on day 0 of AZD1222 vaccination. These receptors were collected from an adult in good health. Each CDR3 is given with its conserved first and last residue. A D gene is named only where the DNA matches it firmly. Clone size appears in some rows only: once, few, many, or a class for an expanded clone.

NA,NA,TRBJ2-1,TRBV4-3,CASSLTDPREPGSYNEQFF,TGCGCCAGCAGCCTGACGGACCCGAGGGAGCCCGGCTCCTACAATGAGCAGTTCTTC
TRBD1,NA,TRBJ1-6,TRBV19,CASTREGALNSPLHF,TGTGCCAGTACCAGGGAGGGGGCCCTTAATTCACCCCTCCACTTT
NA,NA,TRBJ1-6,TRBV15,CATSTRQAYNSPLHF,TGTGCCACCAGCACAAGACAGGCATATAATTCACCCCTCCACTTT
NA,NA,TRBJ2-2,TRBV19,CASSRSRPTGELFF,TGTGCCAGTAGTAGATCGAGACCCACCGGGGAGCTGTTTTTT
NA,NA,TRBJ2-1,TRBV3-1/TRBV3-2,CASSRWTGKGGSYNEQFF,TGTGCCAGCAGTCGCTGGACAGGAAAGGGGGGGTCCTACAATGAGCAGTTCTTC
NA,NA,TRBJ2-1,TRBV5-5,CASSPRYINSYNEQFF,TGTGCCAGCAGCCCGAGGTATATAAACTCCTACAATGAGCAGTTCTTC
NA,NA,TRBJ2-7,TRBV2,CASTPGYEQYF,TGTGCCAGCACCCCGGGGTACGAGCAGTACTTC
TRBD2,NA,TRBJ2-1,TRBV10-3,CAISESILAGVSSYNEQFF,TGTGCCATCAGTGAGTCGATTCTAGCGGGAGTAAGCTCCTACAATGAGCAGTTCTTC
TRBD1,NA,TRBJ1-3,TRBV19,CASSLDRGPGNTIYF,TGTGCCAGTAGCCTCGACAGGGGTCCCGGAAACACCATATATTTT
NA,NA,TRBJ2-7,TRBV7-9,CASSFPGREQYF,TGTGCCAGCAGCTTCCCGGGACGCGAGCAGTACTTC
TRBD2,NA,TRBJ2-5,TRBV7-3,CASSFGGNQETQYF,TGTGCCAGCAGCTTCGGGGGGAACCAAGAGACCCAGTACTTC
NA,NA,TRBJ2-7,TRBV18,CASSLTGTQYEQYF,TGTGCCAGCTCACTCACCGGGACCCAGTACGAGCAGTACTTC
TRBD1,NA,TRBJ2-4,TRBV29-1,CSAVDRVSAFDIQYF,TGCAGCGCGGTAGACAGGGTGAGCGCATTCGACATTCAGTACTTC
NA,few,TRBJ2-3,TRBV5-1,CASSLAGGPPTDTQYF,TGCGCCAGCAGCTTGGCTGGGGGGCCGCCCACAGATACGCAGTATTTT
NA,NA,TRBJ2-7,TRBV29-1,CSVKWSPTSYEQYF,TGCAGCGTTAAATGGTCCCCTACCTCCTACGAGCAGTACTTC
NA,NA,TRBJ1-2,TRBV28,CASSSHLDGYTF,TGTGCCAGCAGTTCGCATCTCGACGGCTACACCTTC
TRBD2,NA,TRBJ2-1,TRBV29-1,CSGTSGRNEQFF,TGCAGCGGGACTAGCGGGAGGAATGAGCAGTTCTTC
TRBD1,NA,TRBJ2-1,TRBV6-4,CASSASTDRAHEQFF,TGTGCCAGCAGTGCCTCTACGGACAGGGCCCATGAGCAGTTCTTC
NA,NA,TRBJ1-2,TRBV5-1,CASSLTLNYGYTF,TGCGCCAGCAGCCTGACACTTAACTATGGCTACACCTTC
TRBD2,NA,TRBJ2-1,TRBV6-5,CASGRVFNEQFF,TGTGCCAGCGGGAGGGTATTCAATGAGCAGTTCTTC
TRBD1,NA,TRBJ2-3,TRBV6-4,CASSEDRGPDTQYF,TGTGCCAGCAGTGAGGACAGGGGCCCAGATACGCAGTATTTT
TRBD2,NA,TRBJ2-2,TRBV7-2,CASSSTGTSVAGELFF,TGTGCCAGCAGCTCGACCGGGACTAGCGTTGCCGGGGAGCTGTTTTTT
NA,NA,TRBJ2-5,TRBV27,CASSPRSGGQQQETQYF,TGTGCCAGCAGTCCCCGGTCGGGGGGACAGCAACAAGAGACCCAGTACTTC
NA,NA,TRBJ1-2,TRBV30,CAWRDGYTF,TGTGCCTGGAGGGATGGCTACACCTTC
NA,once,TRBJ1-2,TRBV14,CASSQDVSYGYTF,TGTGCCAGCAGCCAAGACGTTAGTTATGGCTACACCTTC
TRBD2,NA,TRBJ2-3,TRBV10-3,CAIRSLAGGADTQYF,TGTGCCATCAGATCACTAGCGGGAGGTGCAGATACGCAGTATTTT
NA,NA,TRBJ2-7,TRBV7-8,CASSLGRIGEKIGYSYEQYF,TGTGCCAGCAGCTTAGGGCGGATAGGGGAGAAAATCGGATATTCCTACGAGCAGTACTTC
TRBD2,NA,TRBJ2-1,TRBV30,CAWSVASGGADEQFF,TGTGCCTGGAGTGTAGCTAGCGGGGGGGCCGATGAGCAGTTCTTC
NA,NA,TRBJ1-4,TRBV19,CASSPRTENEKLFF,TGTGCCAGTAGTCCCCGGACAGAAAATGAAAAACTGTTTTTT
TRBD1,NA,TRBJ1-6,TRBV19,CASSIDPGGRSPLHF,TGTGCCAGTAGTATAGATCCAGGGGGAAGGTCACCCCTCCACTTT
NA,NA,TRBJ2-3,TRBV30,CAWRGGIASTDTQYF,TGTGCCTGGAGGGGGGGAATAGCTAGCACAGATACGCAGTATTTT
NA,NA,TRBJ2-3,TRBV30,CASRGDTQYF,TGTGCCTCCCGAGGGGATACGCAGTATTTT
TRBD1,NA,TRBJ2-1,TRBV27,CASRDRVSEQFF,TGTGCCAGCAGGGACAGGGTGTCAGAGCAGTTCTTC
NA,NA,TRBJ2-5,TRBV10-3,CAISVHREETQYF,TGTGCCATCAGTGTCCATAGAGAAGAGACCCAGTACTTC
TRBD1,NA,TRBJ2-3,TRBV29-1,CSARGTGLDTQYF,TGCAGCGCCCGAGGGACAGGGTTGGATACGCAGTATTTT
NA,NA,TRBJ2-7,TRBV5-6,CASSLATYEQYF,TGTGCCAGCAGCTTGGCAACCTACGAGCAGTACTTC
NA,NA,TRBJ2-5,TRBV6-6,CASSFSTVTQYF,TGTGCCAGCAGTTTCTCTACTGTGACCCAGTACTTC
NA,once,TRBJ1-1,TRBV3-1/TRBV3-2,CASSPPLAEEAFF,TGTGCCAGCAGCCCCCCGCTTGCGGAAGAAGCTTTCTTT
NA,NA,TRBJ1-1,TRBV19,CASSRELEAFF,TGTGCCAGTAGTCGGGAGTTGGAAGCTTTCTTT
NA,NA,TRBJ1-2,TRBV7-8,CASSLNGSNYGYTF,TGTGCCAGCAGCTTAAACGGTTCTAACTATGGCTACACCTTC